Listed here are 10 T cell receptor beta chains from one sample, sequenced in a study of early T cells in non-severe SARS-CoV-2 infection. TCRdb re-analysed the 5' RACE reads in MiXCR, keeping a single row per CDR3 protein. The table has approximately 27,000 distinct CDR3 sequences, about 6% seen once. Sequencing used whole blood. The receptor set was obtained from an adult who was a healthcare worker with PCR-confirmed SARS-CoV-2 infection or an uninfected control (not recorded which).

Note on this clonotype: This may come from a read error, since a much larger clone is one base off. The V call is TRBV18, the J call TRBJ2-5, with TRBD1 as a possible D gene (6 bases). CDR1 is KGHSH and CDR2 is LQKENI in the germline V gene. Trimming pared 5 bases from V and 4 bases from J, leaving 14 bases between. The CDR3 loop spans 14 amino acids. As DNA, the CDR3 is TGTGCCAGCTCAATAGGACAGTCGCGAGAGACCCAGTACTTC. Translated, it gives CASSIGQSRETQYF.

This clonotype was seen repeatedly, ten times or more. This rearrangement joins TRBV5-1 to TRBJ2-5, with 8 bases fitting TRBD2. The CDR3 consists of 15 residues. V shed 0 bases, J shed 3 bases, and the junction held 4 bases outside the gene matches. The V gene's germline CDR1 is SGHRS and CDR2 YFSETQ. The chain's CDR3 is CASSLAGGPEETQYF. The CDR3, as DNA: TGCGCCAGCAGCTTGGCGGGAGGGCCGGAAGAGACCCAGTACTTC.

This clonotype has at least ten counts. The chain uses TRBV20-1 and TRBJ2-7; 11 bases align to TRBD1. The CDR3 is 15 amino acids. After removal of 1 base from V and 7 bases from J, the junction contained 9 bases not matched to a gene. Germline CDR1 DFQATT, CDR2 SNEGSKA (reference sequence). The CDR3 spells CSARGTRDRGREQYF. CDR3 DNA sequence: TGCAGTGCTAGAGGCACTCGGGACAGGGGGAGGGAGCAGTACTTC.

This clonotype was counted ten times or more. The chain has TRBV7-2 and TRBJ2-3; TRBD1 matches at 11 bases. The J segment lost 1 base and the V segment lost 1 base, leaving 1 base of the junction unmatched. Germline CDR1 is SGHTA and CDR2 is FQGNSA. There are 16 residues in the CDR3. For the CDR3, the DNA is TGTGCCAGCAGCTTAGGGACAGGGGGCCGCACAGATACGCAGTATTTT. It encodes CASSLGTGGRTDTQYF.

This clonotype was counted ten times or more. V is TRBV20-1 and J is TRBJ1-5, with D unclear. Germline V gene lookup returns CDR1 DFQATT and CDR2 SNEGSKA (reference sequence). The CDR3 totals 14 residues. Trimming took 5 bases from V and 5 from J, leaving 16 bases between them. This chain's CDR3 is CSAVSPGGDQPQHF. The CDR3 region has the DNA TGCAGTGCTGTCTCACCGGGCGGAGATCAGCCCCAGCATTTT.

This clonotype was counted ten times or more. The chain is built from TRBV6-2 or TRBV6-3 and TRBJ1-1; D remains unclear. V dropped 6 bases and J dropped 2 bases, with 10 bases sitting between them. CDR1 is MNHEY and CDR2 is SVGEGT in the germline V gene. This CDR3 is built from 13 residues. CDR3 sequence: CASSNGPNTEAFF. The CDR3 nucleotides are TGTGCCAGCAGCAACGGGCCTAACACTGAAGCTTTCTTT.

The chain joins TRBV6-2 or TRBV6-3 to TRBJ2-7, with 10 bases fitting TRBD1. CDR1 MNHEY and CDR2 SVGEGT come from the germline V gene. Trimming at V came to 0 bases and at J to 6 bases, leaving 2 bases not matched to a gene. There are 14 residues in the CDR3. The CDR3 sequence: CASSYSGTGAEQYF. The CDR3 nucleotides are TGTGCCAGCAGTTACTCAGGGACAGGGGCCGAGCAGTACTTC.

This clonotype showed up just a few times. This chain uses TRBV20-1 with TRBJ2-7, with TRBD2 identical over 8 bases. The germline CDR1 and CDR2 sequences are DFQATT and SNEGSKA (reference sequence). The CDR3 runs 12 residues. The DNA for the CDR3 is TGCAGCGCCACGGGGGGGCCCTACGAGCAGTACTTC. Amino acid sequence: CSATGGPYEQYF.

This clonotype came up a few times. This chain links TRBV20-1 with TRBJ2-6; D tentatively fits TRBD1 or TRBD2 (5 bases each). This CDR3 spans 15 amino acids. In germline, CDR1 is DFQATT, CDR2 SNEGSKA (reference sequence). For the CDR3, the DNA is TGCAGCTCAAAGGGACGGATCTCTGGGGCCAACGTCCTGACTTTC. Translating gives CSSKGRISGANVLTF.

This clonotype was detected ten times or more. The chain combines TRBV21-1 with TRBJ2-7. TRBV21-1 constitutes a pseudogene. This CDR3 is 14 amino acids long. CDR3 residues: CASSKRRVTHEQYF. CDR3 nucleotide sequence: TGTGCCAGCAGCAAAAGGAGAGTGACCCACGAGCAGTACTTC.